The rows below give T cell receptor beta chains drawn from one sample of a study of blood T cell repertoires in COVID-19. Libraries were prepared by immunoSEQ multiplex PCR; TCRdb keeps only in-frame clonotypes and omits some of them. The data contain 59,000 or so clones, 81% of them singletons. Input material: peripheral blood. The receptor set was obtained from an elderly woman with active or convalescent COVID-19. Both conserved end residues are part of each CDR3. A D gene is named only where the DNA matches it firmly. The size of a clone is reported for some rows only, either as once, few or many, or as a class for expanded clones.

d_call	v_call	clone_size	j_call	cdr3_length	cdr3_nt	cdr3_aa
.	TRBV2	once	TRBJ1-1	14	TGTGCCAGCAACCGAATCGGAGAGGGCACTGAAGCTTTCTTT	CASNRIGEGTEAFF
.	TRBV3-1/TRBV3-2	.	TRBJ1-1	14	TGTGCCAGCAGCCTAGGGGGTTCTGGCACTGAAGCTTTCTTT	CASSLGGSGTEAFF
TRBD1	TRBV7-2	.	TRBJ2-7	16	TGTGCCAGCACCGAGGGGGGGGGACAGGGCACGCGTGAGCAGTACTTC	CASTEGGGQGTREQYF
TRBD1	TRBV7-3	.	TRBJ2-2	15	TGTGCCAGCAGCCCGGGGACAGCGAACACCGGGGAGCTGTTTTTT	CASSPGTANTGELFF
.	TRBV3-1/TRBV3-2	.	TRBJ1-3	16	TGTGCCAGCAGCCAAGGCGGGGGAGTCTCTGGAAACACCATATATTTT	CASSQGGGVSGNTIYF
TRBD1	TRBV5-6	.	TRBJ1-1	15	TGTGCCAGCAGAAAAGCCGGGACAGGGTTTCTGCAAGCTTTCTTT	CASRKAGTGFLQAFF
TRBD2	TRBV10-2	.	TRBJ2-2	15	TGCGCCAGCAAAATGCTCACGGGGGGGCCCGGGGAGCTGTTTTTT	CASKMLTGGPGELFF
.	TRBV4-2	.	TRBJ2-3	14	TGTGCCAGCAGCCAGGCGACTAGTGCAGATACGCAGTATTTT	CASSQATSADTQYF
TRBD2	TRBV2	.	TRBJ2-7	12	TGTGCCAGCAGTGCGGGGGGAGGTCGGGAGTACTTC	CASSAGGGREYF
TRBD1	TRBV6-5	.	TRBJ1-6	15	TGTGCCAGCAGTTATGGCGGGACAGTTAATTCACCCCTCCACTTT	CASSYGGTVNSPLHF
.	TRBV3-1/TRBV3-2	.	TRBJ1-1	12	TGTGCCAGCAGCCATTTCCAGGGGCTTGCTTTCTTT	CASSHFQGLAFF
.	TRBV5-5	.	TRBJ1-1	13	TGTGCCAGCAGCTTGGGTGAACGGACTGAAGCTTTCTTT	CASSLGERTEAFF
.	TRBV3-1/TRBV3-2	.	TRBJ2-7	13	TGTGCCAGCAGCCCAGAGGGCCCATACGAGCAGTACTTC	CASSPEGPYEQYF
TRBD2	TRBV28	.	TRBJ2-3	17	TGTGCCAGCAGCTTTAGTTTACTAGCGGGGGGGACAGATACGCAGTATTTT	CASSFSLLAGGTDTQYF
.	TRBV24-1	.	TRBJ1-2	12	TGTGCCACCAGTCGAGGAGGTGGTGGCTACACCTTC	CATSRGGGGYTF
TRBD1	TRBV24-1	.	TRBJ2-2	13	TGTGCCCCCCATAAACAGGGGGCCGGGGAGCTGTTTTTT	CAPHKQGAGELFF
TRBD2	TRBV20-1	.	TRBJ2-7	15	TGCAGTGCTAGTCCCTTTAGCGGGGGGGTTCCCGAGCAGTACTTC	CSASPFSGGVPEQYF